The rows below give T cell receptor beta chains drawn from one sample of a study of OX40 agonist ivuxolimab in advanced cancers. Assay used: immunoSEQ multiplex PCR; TCRdb lists only in-frame clones, some missing. This table has roughly 67,000 clones, 88% appearing once. Sample: CD4+ or CD8+ T cells sorted from blood, taken in a trial of the OX40 agonist ivuxolimab. These receptors came from an adult with an advanced solid tumor such as melanoma, head and neck, liver or kidney cancer. CDR3s include the opening cysteine and the closing phenylalanine or tryptophan. The order of the fields is V gene, D gene, J gene, clone size, CDR3 DNA, CDR3 protein. A D gene is named only where the DNA matches it firmly. Clone size is given for some rows only: seen once, a few or many times, or a class if the clone is expanded.

TRBV27,-,TRBJ1-1,-,TGTGCCAGCAGTTTTAGGGGGGGCTGGGCTTTCTTT,CASSFRGGWAFF
TRBV11-3,TRBD1,TRBJ2-1,-,TGTGCCAGCAGCCCCCGACAGGGCGAGCAGTTCTTC,CASSPRQGEQFF
TRBV28,TRBD2,TRBJ2-2,-,TGTGCCAGCAGAGACGGGGGGGCACGCACCGGGGAGCTGTTTTTT,CASRDGGARTGELFF
TRBV7-6,TRBD2,TRBJ2-1,-,TGTGCCAGCAGCCTCGAGTGGGCGGGAGGACGGGGTAATGAGCAGTTCTTC,CASSLEWAGGRGNEQFF
TRBV7-9,-,TRBJ2-7,-,TGTGCCAGCAGCTTATTGGGGTACGAGCAGTACTTC,CASSLLGYEQYF
TRBV7-2,-,TRBJ2-7,-,TGTGCCAGCAGCTTAAGTGAAGCCTACGAGCAGTACTTC,CASSLSEAYEQYF
TRBV5-1,-,TRBJ2-5,-,TGCGCCAGCACTTCCGGCGGAGGGGGCCAAGAGACCCAGTACTTC,CASTSGGGGQETQYF
TRBV5-5,-,TRBJ2-5,-,TGTGCCAGCAGCTTGGGGGGCTCGAGGGGAGAGACCCAGTACTTC,CASSLGGSRGETQYF
TRBV5-5,-,TRBJ2-6,-,TGTGCCAGCAGCTTACCCGCAGCAGGGGCCAACGTCCTGACTTTC,CASSLPAAGANVLTF
TRBV6-1,TRBD1,TRBJ1-2,-,TGTGCCAGCAGTGAGCAGGGGGCGCTTGCCTTTAAGTATGGCTACACCTTC,CASSEQGALAFKYGYTF
TRBV7-7,-,TRBJ2-5,-,TGTGCTAGCAGCTTAGTGGGGGGGCCTCCGGAGACCCAGTACTTC,CASSLVGGPPETQYF
TRBV10-3,-,TRBJ2-3,-,TGTGCCAGCAGTGTTTCGGGACCGCGGGGCACAGATACGCAGTATTTT,CASSVSGPRGTDTQYF
TRBV20-1,-,TRBJ2-1,-,TGCAGTGCTAGAGAAAATGAGCAGTTCTTC,CSARENEQFF
TRBV11-2,-,TRBJ1-1,-,TGTGCCAGCAGCTTAAGGGACACACTTATGAACACTGAAGCTTTCTTT,CASSLRDTLMNTEAFF
TRBV10-3,-,TRBJ1-1,once,TGTGCCATCAGTGCGACAGAGGTTTCTTCTGAAGCTTTCTTT,CAISATEVSSEAFF
TRBV6-1,TRBD2,TRBJ2-3,-,TGTGCCACCAGGGGACTAGCGGGGGCCACAGATACGCAGTATTTT,CATRGLAGATDTQYF
TRBV3-2,-,TRBJ2-4,few,TGTGCCAGCAGCCAAGATAGGACCTTC,CASSQDRTF